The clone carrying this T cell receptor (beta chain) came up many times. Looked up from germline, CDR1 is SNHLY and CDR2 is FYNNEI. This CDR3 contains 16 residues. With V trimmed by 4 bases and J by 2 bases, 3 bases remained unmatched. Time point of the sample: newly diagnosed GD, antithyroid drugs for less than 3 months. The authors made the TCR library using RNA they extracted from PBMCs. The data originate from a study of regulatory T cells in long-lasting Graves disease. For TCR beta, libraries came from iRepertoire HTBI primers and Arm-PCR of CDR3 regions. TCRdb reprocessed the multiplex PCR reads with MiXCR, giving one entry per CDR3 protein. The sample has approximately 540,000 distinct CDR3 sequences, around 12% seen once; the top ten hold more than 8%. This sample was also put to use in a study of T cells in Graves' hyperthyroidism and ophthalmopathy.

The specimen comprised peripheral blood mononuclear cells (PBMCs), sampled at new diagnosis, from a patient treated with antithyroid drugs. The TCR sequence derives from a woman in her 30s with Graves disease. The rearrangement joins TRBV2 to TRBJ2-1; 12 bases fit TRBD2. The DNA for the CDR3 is TGTGCCAGCAGTGGACTAGCGGGAGACCCCTACAATGAGCAGTTCTTC. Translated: CASSGLAGDPYNEQFF.